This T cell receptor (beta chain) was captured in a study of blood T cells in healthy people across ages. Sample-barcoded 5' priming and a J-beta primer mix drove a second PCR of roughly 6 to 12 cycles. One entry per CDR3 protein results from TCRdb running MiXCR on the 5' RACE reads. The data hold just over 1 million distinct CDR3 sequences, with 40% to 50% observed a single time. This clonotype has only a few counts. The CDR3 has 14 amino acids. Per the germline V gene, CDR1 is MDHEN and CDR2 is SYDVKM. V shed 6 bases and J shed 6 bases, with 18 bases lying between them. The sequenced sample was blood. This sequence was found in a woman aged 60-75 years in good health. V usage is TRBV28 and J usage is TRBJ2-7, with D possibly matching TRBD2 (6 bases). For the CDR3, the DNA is TGTGCCAGCAGGTTCCCGAGGGGAGGACCCGAGCAGTACTTC. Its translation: CASRFPRGGPEQYF.